The 20 T cell receptor beta chains in this list originate from one sample, sequenced in a study of blood T cell repertoires in COVID-19. Some clones are missing from TCRdb's copy, which holds only in-frame ones; the method was immunoSEQ multiplex PCR. This table has about 250,000 clones, 70% to 90% appearing once. The material sequenced was peripheral blood. These receptors all come from a woman aged 40-49 years who had recovered from COVID-19.

The rearrangement links TRBV19 to TRBJ1-2, with D tentatively TRBD1 (6 bases). Trimming left V 9 bases short and J 0 bases short, with 11 bases between. CDR1 and CDR2 from the germline V gene are LNHDA and SQIVND (reference sequence). The CDR3 has 13 residues. The CDR3 nucleotides are TGTGCCAGCAAGGACAGTTCTAACTATGGCTACACCTTC. It encodes CASKDSSNYGYTF. Full variable domain (remainder filled in from reference TRBV19 and TRBJ1-2): DGGITQSPKYLFRKEGQNVTLSCEQNLNHDAMYWYRQDPGQGLRLIYYSQIVNDFQKGDIAEGYSVSREKKESFPLTVTSAQKNPTAFYLCASKDSSNYGYTFGSGTRLTVV.

V and J are TRBV19 and TRBJ1-4, with 9 bases fitting TRBD1. V shed 6 bases and J 6 bases; nucleotides not matched to a gene: 8. There are 15 residues in the CDR3. From germline, CDR1 is LNHDA and CDR2 SQIVND (reference sequence). The CDR3 is CASSQTGTGHEKLFF. The CDR3 DNA reads as TGTGCCAGTAGCCAGACCGGGACAGGGCATGAAAAACTGTTTTTT.

The chain links TRBV15 to TRBJ2-1; 7 positions match TRBD2. The CDR3 totals 16 residues. CDR1 LNHNV and CDR2 YYDKDF come from the germline V gene (reference sequence). V lost 0 bases to trimming and J lost 6 bases; unmatched junction nucleotides: 8. CDR3 sequence reads: CATSRDLAGALNEQFF. The CDR3 nucleotides read TGTGCCACCAGCAGAGATTTGGCGGGAGCCCTCAATGAGCAGTTCTTC.

The chain has TRBV29-1 and TRBJ1-1; a possible D gene is TRBD1 (6 bases). CDR1 SQVTM and CDR2 ANQGSEA come from the germline V gene. The CDR3 sequence is 14 residues long. Trimming left V 4 bases short and J 1 base short, with 13 bases between. CDR3: CSVVGLGANTEAFF. DNA of the CDR3: TGCAGCGTTGTTGGTTTGGGGGCGAACACTGAAGCTTTCTTT.

This clone was observed a single time. The chain has TRBV9 and TRBJ2-7; weak D call: TRBD1 (5 bases). Trimming left V 3 bases short and J 0 bases short, with 13 bases between. This CDR3 is built from 15 residues. Per germline, CDR1 SGDLS and CDR2 YYNGEE. The CDR3: CASSAKTESSYEQYF. The CDR3 DNA is TGTGCCAGCAGCGCCAAGACAGAGAGCTCCTACGAGCAGTACTTC. Supplemented by reference TRBV9 and TRBJ2-7, the full variable domain reads DSGVTQTPKHLITATGQRVTLRCSPRSGDLSVYWYQQSLDQGLQFLIQYYNGEERAKGNILERFSAQQFPDLHSELNLSSLELGDSALYFCASSAKTESSYEQYFGPGTRLTVT.

V gene TRBV6-5 combines with J gene TRBJ1-4, with no clear D. The CDR3 has 12 residues. The germline gives CDR1 MNHEY, CDR2 SVGAGI. Trimming removed 6 bases at V and 8 bases at J, with 10 bases between. This chain's CDR3 is CASSLDGEKLFF. Written as DNA, the CDR3 is TGTGCCAGCAGCCTAGACGGGGAAAAACTGTTTTTT.

The chain employs TRBV19 and TRBJ2-2, with 8 bases matching TRBD1. Looked up from germline, CDR1 is LNHDA and CDR2 is SQIVND (reference sequence). The CDR3 consists of 16 residues. The V segment lost 6 bases and the J segment 4 bases; nucleotides outside the gene matches: 10. The CDR3 DNA sequence: TGTGCCAGTAGAGCCGACGGACAGGGCCGCACCGGGGAGCTGTTTTTT. Translation: CASRADGQGRTGELFF.

The sample holds a few counts of this clone. The V and J genes are TRBV2 and TRBJ2-7; D not certain. This CDR3 has 12 residues. Trimming took 6 bases from V and 0 from J, leaving 6 bases between them. Germline assignment: CDR1 SNHLY and CDR2 FYNNEI. The CDR3 DNA sequence: TGTGCCAGCAGGTGGAGCTCCTACGAGCAGTACTTC. Amino acids: CASRWSSYEQYF.

This clone was counted once. The chain links TRBV7-6 to TRBJ2-5; 11 nucleotides agree with TRBD1. The CDR3 runs 18 residues. V lost 3 bases to trimming and J lost 5 bases; unmatched junction nucleotides: 14. The V gene's germline CDR1 is SGHVS and CDR2 FNYEAQ. CDR3 protein: CASSLRGTGGYAIETQYF. CDR3 coding DNA: TGTGCCAGCAGCTTGAGGGGGACAGGGGGATACGCTATTGAGACCCAGTACTTC.

J is TRBJ2-5 and V is TRBV5-6; 8 bases are shared with TRBD1. The J segment lost 13 bases and the V segment lost 4 bases, leaving 9 bases of the junction unmatched. Germline values: CDR1 SGHDT, CDR2 YYEEEE. The CDR3 covers 12 residues. The CDR3 loop is CASSHDRGLLYF. CDR3 in DNA: TGTGCCAGCAGCCACGACAGGGGCCTTTTGTACTTC. The complete variable domain, with remaining parts taken from reference TRBV5-6 and TRBJ2-5, reads DAGVTQSPTHLIKTRGQQVTLRCSPKSGHDTVSWYQQALGQGPQFIFQYYEEEERQRGNFPDRFSGHQFPNYSSELNVNALLLGDSALYLCASSHDRGLLYFGPGTRLLVL.

The chain is built from TRBV7-9 and TRBJ2-7; D is perhaps TRBD2 (6 bases). The V end was cut by 5 bases, the J end by 2 bases, with 13 bases between. The CDR3 extends over 14 amino acids. The germline V gene has CDR1 SEHNR and CDR2 FQNEAQ (reference sequence). The CDR3 bases are TGTGCCAGCAGCCCCGGGGGTAGTGCCTACGAGCAGTACTTC. This codes for CASSPGGSAYEQYF.

The genes are TRBV9 and TRBJ2-1; D is possibly TRBD1 (5 bases). This CDR3 comprises 17 residues. In germline, CDR1 is SGDLS, CDR2 YYNGEE. The V and J ends lost 0 bases and 7 bases respectively, with 20 bases between them. In DNA, the CDR3 is TGTGCCAGCAGCGTAGGCTTTGGGGCACTCTCGACGAATGAGCAGTTCTTC. Encoded protein: CASSVGFGALSTNEQFF.

The rearrangement links TRBV28 to TRBJ2-3, with 8 bases that match TRBD2. The germline gives CDR1 MDHEN, CDR2 SYDVKM. CDR3 length: 14 amino acids. After removal of 5 bases from V and 5 bases from J, the junction contained 6 bases not matched to a gene. The CDR3 region has the DNA TGTGCCAGCAGTAACGGGGGGGCTGGAGATACGCAGTATTTT. Its protein is CASSNGGAGDTQYF.

This clone was found a few times. DNA of the CDR3: TGTGCCTGGAGTACCGGCGGAAATAGCAATCAGCCCCAGCATTTT. Its protein is CAWSTGGNSNQPQHF. This chain connects TRBV30 to TRBJ1-5, with D unclear. Per germline, CDR1 GTSNPN and CDR2 SVGIG (reference sequence). Between the trimmed V and J ends, which lost 2 bases and 0 bases, there was a span of 11 bases. The CDR3 totals 15 residues. The full variable domain, with the rest looked up from reference TRBV30 and TRBJ1-5, is SQTIHQWPATLVQPVGSPLSLECTVEGTSNPNLYWYRQAAGRGLQLLFYSVGIGQISSEVPQNLSASRPQDRQFILSSKKLLLSDSGFYLCAWSTGGNSNQPQHFGDGTRLSIL.

This chain connects TRBV4-1 to TRBJ1-3, with D possibly TRBD1 on 6 matching bases. In germline, CDR1 is MGHRA, CDR2 YSYEKL. The CDR3 consists of 15 residues. V was trimmed by 0 bases and J by 4 bases, leaving 10 bases between them. CDR3 coding DNA: TGCGCCAGCAGCCAAGAATCGGGGGGCGGAAACACCATATATTTT. Amino acid sequence: CASSQESGGGNTIYF.

The chain employs TRBV27 and TRBJ2-5, with D maybe TRBD1 (6 bases). CDR3 length: 14 amino acids. Per germline, CDR1 MNHEY and CDR2 SMNVEV (reference sequence). Between the trimmed V and J ends, which lost 0 bases and 5 bases, there was a span of 10 bases. CDR3 sequence (DNA): TGTGCCAGCAGTTTATCGGGGGCGCGGGAGACCCAGTACTTC. Its translation: CASSLSGARETQYF.

The genes are TRBV9 and TRBJ2-7, with 7 bases matching TRBD1. Germline CDR1 is SGDLS and CDR2 is YYNGEE. The CDR3 length is 19 residues. The junction had 21 bases not matched to a gene; V was cut back by 0 bases and J by 6 bases. The chain's CDR3 is CASSVDDWGTANILGEQYF. CDR3 nucleotide sequence: TGTGCCAGCAGCGTAGATGATTGGGGGACAGCTAATATTTTGGGCGAGCAGTACTTC. The whole variable domain, remainder taken from reference TRBV9 and TRBJ2-7, is DSGVTQTPKHLITATGQRVTLRCSPRSGDLSVYWYQQSLDQGLQFLIQYYNGEERAKGNILERFSAQQFPDLHSELNLSSLELGDSALYFCASSVDDWGTANILGEQYFGPGTRLTVT.

The chain recombines TRBV7-9 with TRBJ2-7, with D maybe TRBD1 (5 bases). Trimming left V 1 base short and J 5 bases short, with 18 bases between. Germline V lookup: CDR1 SEHNR, CDR2 FQNEAQ (reference sequence). The CDR3 sequence is 16 residues long. The CDR3 loop reads CASSLVSRPDNNEQYF. DNA for the CDR3: TGTGCCAGCAGCTTAGTCTCTCGGCCGGACAACAACGAGCAGTACTTC. Together with reference TRBV7-9 and TRBJ2-7, the CDR3 gives the full variable domain: DTGVSQNPRHKITKRGQNVTFRCDPISEHNRLYWYRQTLGQGPEFLTYFQNEAQLEKSRLLSDRFSAERPKGSFSTLEIQRTEQGDSAMYLCASSLVSRPDNNEQYFGPGTRLTVT.

This clone has just a few counts. This sequence joins TRBV5-6 and TRBJ2-3; 7 bases agree with TRBD1. In germline, CDR1 is SGHDT, CDR2 YYEEEE. V shed 4 bases, J shed 3 bases, and the junction held 5 bases outside the gene matches. The CDR3 totals 14 residues. CDR3 loop: CASSLDRVTDTQYF. DNA of the CDR3: TGTGCCAGCAGCCTTGACAGGGTAACAGATACGCAGTATTTT.

The chain carries TRBV5-1 and TRBJ2-5, with TRBD1 matching 8 bases. This CDR3 region has 16 residues. Germline trimming cut 2 bases from V and 4 bases from J; bases unmatched to any gene: 10. CDR1 and CDR2 (germline): SGHRS, YFSETQ. CDR3 region: CASSFTRTGRGETQYF. The CDR3 DNA reads TGCGCCAGCAGCTTTACGCGGACAGGGCGAGGAGAGACCCAGTACTTC.